Below are 20 T cell receptor beta chains sequenced from a single sample in a study of Ad26.COV2.S vaccination and SARS-CoV-2 variants. Treatment of the sample: 15 to 20 received Ad26.COV2.S at low or high dose, single or two shots; about 5 received placebo; per-sample allocation not given. Vaccine and placebo recipients were sampled on day 63 after the first injection. Clones were sequenced by immunoSEQ multiplex PCR, and TCRdb holds only the in-frame ones, with some missing. The sample lists around 310,000 clones; around 90% were seen once. Sample: peripheral blood, taken in a trial of Ad26.COV2.S vaccine versus placebo. The source is a person aged 18-60 years who received the Ad26.COV2.S COVID-19 vaccine or a placebo.

The chain recombines TRBV7-2 with TRBJ2-4; no clear D. From germline, CDR1 is SGHTA and CDR2 FQGNSA. The CDR3 loop spans 18 amino acids. The germline V and J ends were trimmed by 2 bases and 0 bases, with 17 bases remaining between them. In DNA form, the CDR3 reads TGTGCCAGCAGCTTAACGCCCCAGTTATCACTAGCCAAAAACATTCAGTACTTC. Its translation: CASSLTPQLSLAKNIQYF.

This clone was detected only once. J is TRBJ2-7 and V is TRBV10-1; D is unresolved. V was pared by 2 bases and J by 3 bases, with 8 bases between. The length of the CDR3 is 13 residues. The germline V gene has CDR1 WNHNN and CDR2 SYGVQD (reference sequence). The DNA for the CDR3 is TGCGCCAGCAGTGAGAATAAGGGCTACGAGCAGTACGTC. Translation: CASSENKGYEQYV.

This rearrangement joins TRBV6-5 to TRBJ1-1; TRBD1 aligns across 7 bases. The ends lost 6 bases at V and 6 bases at J; junction bases unmatched: 13. Germline V gene sequence: CDR1 MNHEY, CDR2 SVGAGI. The CDR3 has 15 amino acids. In DNA, the CDR3 is TGTGCCAGCAGATCGGAGGGGGCGGGCAGGGCTGAAGCTTTCTTT. Translation: CASRSEGAGRAEAFF.

This clone was detected only once. J is TRBJ1-2 and V is TRBV12-3 or TRBV12-4; a weak D match, TRBD1 (5 bases). Trimming left V 5 bases short and J 4 bases short, with 11 bases between. This CDR3 region has 13 residues. CDR3 nucleotide sequence: TGTGCCAGCAGTACCAGGGCGCCCTATGGCTACACCTTC. It encodes CASSTRAPYGYTF.

The chain has TRBV27 and TRBJ2-7, with TRBD2 identical over 12 bases. CDR3 length: 16 residues. The J segment lost 2 bases and the V segment lost 7 bases, leaving 9 bases of the junction unmatched. Germline V gene data show CDR1 as MNHEY and CDR2 as SMNVEV (reference sequence). The CDR3 sequence is CASIPNGLAGTYEQYV. DNA of the CDR3: TGTGCCAGCATTCCGAATGGACTAGCGGGAACCTACGAGCAGTACGTC.

This chain uses TRBV11-2 with TRBJ1-2, with 7 bases identical to TRBD1. This CDR3 comprises 13 residues. Germline V gene sequence: CDR1 SGHAT, CDR2 FQNNGV. With V trimmed by 7 bases and J by 6 bases, 8 bases remained unmatched. DNA for the CDR3: TGTGCCAGCAACGCTGGTACAGGGGATGGCTACACCTTC. Residues: CASNAGTGDGYTF. Supplemented by reference TRBV11-2 and TRBJ1-2, the full variable domain reads EAGVAQSPRYKIIEKRQSVAFWCNPISGHATLYWYQQILGQGPKLLIQFQNNGVVDDSQLPKDRFSAERLKGVDSTLKIQPAKLEDSAVYLCASNAGTGDGYTFGSGTRLTVV.

This chain connects TRBV19 to TRBJ1-2, with TRBD1 as a possible D gene (6 bases). This CDR3 comprises 17 residues. Germline V gives CDR1 LNHDA, CDR2 SQIVND (reference sequence). Trimming took 6 bases from V and 0 from J, leaving 20 bases between them. The CDR3 reads CASSPPARGLTNYGYTF. The CDR3 coding sequence is TGTGCCAGTAGCCCCCCAGCCCGGGGGCTGACTAACTATGGCTACACCTTC.

The V and J genes are TRBV10-1 and TRBJ1-2; tentative D call: TRBD1 (5 bases). CDR1 is WNHNN and CDR2 is SYGVQD in the germline V gene (reference sequence). CDR3 length: 13 amino acids. Deletions cut 3 bases from V and 5 bases from J, with 10 bases between. The CDR3 sequence is CASSEGELYGYTF. CDR3 DNA sequence: TGCGCCAGCAGTGAAGGGGAACTGTATGGCTACACCTTC.

This chain links TRBV27 with TRBJ1-1; D unresolved. Germline V CDR1 and CDR2: MNHEY, SMNVEV (reference sequence). V was clipped by 5 bases and J by 0 bases, with 10 bases between them. CDR3 size: 14 residues. The CDR3 sequence: CASSSGVLNTEAFF. The CDR3 coding sequence is TGTGCCAGCAGTAGTGGAGTACTGAACACTGAAGCTTTCTTT.

The chain uses TRBV7-9 and TRBJ2-4; 7 bases line up with TRBD1. Trimming took 4 bases from V and 7 from J; bases not matched to a gene: 7. This CDR3 is built from 14 residues. The V gene's germline CDR1 is SEHNR and CDR2 FQNEAQ (reference sequence). The CDR3, as DNA: TGTGCCAGCAGCTCCCGGGACAGCTCGAACATTCAGTACTTC. Amino acid sequence: CASSSRDSSNIQYF.

The chain links TRBV19 to TRBJ1-4; D ambiguous. This CDR3 spans 15 amino acids. The germline V and J ends were trimmed by 4 bases and 4 bases, with 13 bases remaining between them. The germline gives CDR1 LNHDA, CDR2 SQIVND (reference sequence). The CDR3 here is CASSRQLLLNEKLFF. Here the CDR3 DNA reads TGTGCCAGTAGTAGGCAGCTCCTTCTTAATGAAAAACTGTTTTTT.

This chain joins TRBV4-1 and TRBJ1-4; D unclear. Per the germline V gene, CDR1 is MGHRA and CDR2 is YSYEKL. V was clipped by 3 bases and J by 5 bases, with 16 bases between them. The CDR3 sequence is 16 residues long. CDR3 amino acids: CASSQPKLTLNEKLFF. CDR3 nucleotide sequence: TGCGCCAGCAGCCAGCCCAAGTTAACCTTGAATGAAAAACTGTTTTTT.

The rearrangement links TRBV25-1 to TRBJ1-2; 8 bases agree with TRBD1. The germline V gene has CDR1 MGHDK and CDR2 SYGVNS. This CDR3 is built from 13 residues. With 7 bases clipped from V and 6 bases from J, the junction kept 7 bases outside the gene matches. The CDR3 reads CASNRGGTDGYTF. In nucleotides, the CDR3 is TGTGCCAGCAACAGGGGGGGTACAGATGGCTACACCTTC.

V gene TRBV5-1 combines with J gene TRBJ2-4; D not resolved. The germline V gene has CDR1 SGHRS and CDR2 YFSETQ. There are 14 residues in the CDR3. Trimming shortened V by 0 bases and J by 7 bases, and 11 bases separated the two germline ends. In nucleotides, the CDR3 is TGCGCCAGCAGCTTGGACCTCAGCGATAACATTCAGTACTTC. As protein: CASSLDLSDNIQYF.

This chain links TRBV3-1 (or the pseudogene TRBV3-2) with TRBJ1-2, with D perhaps matching TRBD1 (6 bases). The V gene's germline CDR1 is LGHDT and CDR2 YNNKEL (reference sequence). The CDR3 sequence is 16 residues long. The ends were cut back, 1 base at V and 7 bases at J, with 19 bases in the middle. The CDR3 DNA sequence: TGTGCCAGCAGCCAAGGCTCAGCAGGGGTTGAAGGTGGCTACACCTTC. This sequence encodes CASSQGSAGVEGGYTF.

The V call is TRBV7-2, the J call TRBJ1-4, with D tentatively TRBD1 (6 bases). The CDR3 runs 15 residues. V lost 5 bases to trimming and J lost 4 bases, with 14 bases between them. Germline CDR1 is SGHTA and CDR2 is FQGNSA. The CDR3 coding sequence is TGTGCCAGCAGCCCTATCACAGGGCTTAATGAAAAACTGTTTTTT. This encodes CASSPITGLNEKLFF.

This rearrangement joins TRBV6-6 to TRBJ1-2, with D perhaps matching TRBD1 (5 bases). CDR1 is MNHNY and CDR2 is SVGAGI in the germline V gene (reference sequence). The CDR3 extends over 14 amino acids. V shed 6 bases and J shed 2 bases, with 13 bases lying between them. CDR3 coding DNA: TGTGCCAGCAGCCCATGGGGGGAAAACTATGGCTACACCTTC. Amino acid sequence: CASSPWGENYGYTF.

This clone has only a few counts. This chain uses TRBV6-5 with TRBJ1-1; D perhaps matches TRBD1 (5 bases). Germline V gives CDR1 MNHEY, CDR2 SVGAGI. The CDR3 has 13 residues. Trimming shortened V by 8 bases and J by 0 bases, and 10 bases separated the two germline ends. This chain's CDR3 is CASGGGVNTEAFF. Here the CDR3 DNA reads TGTGCCAGCGGAGGAGGGGTGAACACTGAAGCTTTCTTT.

The chain links TRBV13 to TRBJ2-1; no clear D. Germline CDR1 and CDR2: PRHDT and FYEKMQ (reference sequence). CDR3 length equals 11 residues. V gave up 3 bases and J gave up 10 bases, with 7 bases separating them. The CDR3: CASSFSWEQFF. DNA of the CDR3: TGTGCCAGCAGCTTCTCCTGGGAGCAGTTCTTC.

The J gene is TRBJ2-7, the V gene TRBV4-3; unclear D gene. This CDR3 spans 15 amino acids. V was trimmed by 6 bases and J by 3 bases, leaving 18 bases between them. In germline, CDR1 is LGHNA, CDR2 YSLEER. The CDR3 protein is CASSEVGTIGYEQYF. The CDR3 DNA reads TGCGCCAGCAGTGAAGTAGGAACCATAGGCTACGAGCAGTACTTC.